This T cell receptor (beta chain) was recovered during a study of blood T cell repertoires in COVID-19 (dated by TCRdb to 2018 to 2021). A note on the overall study: Samples covering the acute and convalescent phases of COVID-19 were provided by collaborators in the United States, Italy and Spain. The prospective study material was composed of cDNA or gDNA derived from T cells, B-cell-depleted T cells, or PBMCs. The dataset comprised deeply sampled blood TCRbeta repertoires from subjects exposed to, actively infected with, or recovered from COVID-19. A freely available public database, intended as a resource for researchers studying the immune response to SARS-CoV-2, is where the repertoires were released. Samples came from the ongoing ImmuneRACE study (first 160 participants) plus 1,254 subjects from 6 global collaborators. A de-identified subject ID, COVID-19 status, age in years and sex were almost always included in the sample metadata. Where HLA class I and class II types were available, the types were taken from metadata supplied by the sample provider, not from assay-based typing.

Note on this clone: Its antigen remains unidentified. There are no base qualities to consult, and no much larger clone falls within one base.

Study-wide findings and limitations: The amount of clinical and demographic metadata varied by source and participant and was provided uncurated.

V has 0 bases trimmed and J has 3 bases trimmed; junction bases matching no gene number 8. The CDR3 measures 17 amino acids from cysteine to phenylalanine. Solely the CDR3 DNA is kept, with 51 bases framed from the first base. CDR1 and CDR2, looked up from the germline V gene, are SGHNT and YENEEA. The immunoSEQ Assay, a bias-controlled multiplex PCR, was used to amplify TCRbeta CDR3 regions from genomic DNA. The paper's data handling went like this. The number of nucleated cells in each sample was estimated from the amplification of reference gene primers within the assay. To quantify the absolute abundance of each unique TCRbeta CDR3 rearrangement, sequence reads were collapsed and filtered. Productive Simpson clonality was computed per sample as the square root of Simpson's diversity index over productive rearrangements. TCRdb took over this immuneACCESS table, retaining in-frame rearrangements with V and J assigned. Such tables are incomplete; in checked studies, under half of the missing clones stem from an unresolved V gene, and the remainder is unexplained. V and J calls and clone size are given by that table; D and trimming were obtained from the DNA. In all, the sample holds fewer than 300,000 clones, and approximately 90% of those were seen once. The top ten constitute over 7.5% of the sample.

In the prospective study, participants were roughly 18 to 100 years old, resided in 25 or so geographic areas of the United States, and were enrolled through a virtual design. To assign participants to cohorts, the prospective study relied on clinical history that participants themselves reported in a screening survey and a study questionnaire. Recovered participants in ImmuneRACE Cohort 3 were defined as having two consecutive negative NP/OP PCR tests, clearance from a healthcare professional, or resolution of symptoms. In the prospective study, whole blood, serum and a nasopharyngeal or oropharyngeal swab were collected from each participant by mobile phlebotomists. Additional blood draws and questionnaires over an approximately 2-month period could optionally be provided by prospective study participants. Prospective study blood samples were shipped either frozen or at room temperature before DNA extraction.

This sequence uses TRBV11-3 and TRBJ2-3; the junction holds 8 bases that match TRBD2. The sample consisted of PBMCs or T cells enriched from blood (not recorded which). This TCR came from a middle-aged man who had recovered from COVID-19. The nucleotides are TGTGCCAGCAGCTTAGATCACTCGGGGGGGCAGACAGATACGCAGTATTTT. Its amino acids are CASSLDHSGGQTDTQYF.